This TCR beta chain appears in the sequencing data of a study of T cells in localized non-small cell lung cancer. This table comes from immunoSEQ multiplex PCR, and its TCRdb copy is limited to in-frame clones, with some not included. The table includes some 30,000 clones, approximately 72% detected once. This clone was picked up one time. V was trimmed by 0 bases and J by 4 bases, leaving 4 bases between them. The CDR3 covers 13 residues. Germline CDR1 is SGHAT and CDR2 is FQNNGV. The TCR originated in an older male donor with stage II squamous cell lung carcinoma. Sequenced material: peripheral blood, taken before any cancer treatment. The genes are TRBV11-2 and TRBJ1-5; D gene uncertain. The CDR3 DNA is TGTGCCAGCAGCTTAGACAGGAATCAGCCCCAGCATTTT. It is translated as CASSLDRNQPQHF.